This T cell receptor (beta chain) is from a study of T cells in Graves' hyperthyroidism and ophthalmopathy. This clonotype has ten or more counts. Its antigen remains unidentified. The CDR3 is 12 residues long. Germline values: CDR1 SGHTA, CDR2 FQGNSA. Trimming took 4 bases from V and 15 from J; bases not matched to a gene: 6. General observations from the study: A median 6.5 months before onset, the model predicted ophthalmopathy.

Among ophthalmopathy patients, the Clinical Activity Score reached at least 3, the NOSPECS grade reached at least 4, and duration remained under 3 months. Uncontrolled infection, other autoimmune disease, pregnancy or lactation led to exclusion. TCR beta CDR3 regions were amplified from RNA. During a first-round RT-PCR of the TCR CDR3, the HTBI primer set was used. TCRdb fed the multiplex PCR reads into MiXCR, producing one record per CDR3 protein. The data contain 500,000 to 650,000 distinct CDR3 sequences, around 13% of them singletons. The TCR sequence derives from a woman between 45 and 65 years old with Graves' ophthalmopathy. The J gene is TRBJ2-1, the V gene TRBV7-2; 10 nucleotides match TRBD2. The source material was blood. The CDR3 is CASSYETSGSFF. As DNA, the CDR3 is TGTGCCAGCAGCTATGAGACTAGCGGGTCGTTCTTC.